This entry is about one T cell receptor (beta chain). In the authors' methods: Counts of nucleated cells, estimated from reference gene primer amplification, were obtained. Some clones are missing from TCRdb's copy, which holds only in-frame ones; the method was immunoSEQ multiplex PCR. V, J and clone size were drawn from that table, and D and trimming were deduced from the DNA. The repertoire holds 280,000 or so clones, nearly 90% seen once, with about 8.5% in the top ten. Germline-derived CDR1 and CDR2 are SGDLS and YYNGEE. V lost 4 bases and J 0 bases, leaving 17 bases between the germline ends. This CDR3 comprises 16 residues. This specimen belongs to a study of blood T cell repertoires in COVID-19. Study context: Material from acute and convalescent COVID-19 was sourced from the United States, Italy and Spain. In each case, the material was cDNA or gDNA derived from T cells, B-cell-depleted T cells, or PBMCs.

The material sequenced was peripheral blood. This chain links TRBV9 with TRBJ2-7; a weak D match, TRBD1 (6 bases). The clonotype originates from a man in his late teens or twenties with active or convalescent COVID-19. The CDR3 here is CASSSQPEDSSYEQYF. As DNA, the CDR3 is TGTGCCAGCAGCTCACAACCCGAGGACAGCTCCTACGAGCAGTACTTC.